The 18 T cell receptor beta chains reported below all come from one sample, sequenced in a study of shared clonotypes between healthy human individuals. TCRdb's table, derived via immunoSEQ multiplex PCR, lists solely in-frame clones and lacks some. Of 1.4 million to 1.5 million clones listed, about 96% are singletons. The sample taken for sequencing was naive CD4+ T cells sorted from blood. Indicated subset: CD45RA+ positively selected. The receptors derive from a man younger than 45 in good health.

J is TRBJ2-1 and V is TRBV2; a possible D gene is TRBD2 (6 bases). The V and J ends lost 10 bases and 9 bases respectively, with 16 bases between them. The CDR3 has 12 residues. Germline V CDR1 and CDR2: SNHLY, FYNNEI. The CDR3 nucleotides are TGTGCCACCGGGCCCCGCGGGGCTGAGCAGTTCTTC. Translation gives CATGPRGAEQFF.

The chain has TRBV28 and TRBJ2-5; 14 bases agree with TRBD2. CDR1 and CDR2 (germline): MDHEN, SYDVKM. This CDR3 has 16 residues. V gave up 2 bases and J gave up 4 bases; unmatched junction bases: 3. The CDR3 coding sequence is TGTGCCAGCAGTTTACTGACTAGCGGGAGGGTAGAGACCCAGTACTTC. Translating it yields CASSLLTSGRVETQYF. The variable domain in full, with the rest retrieved from reference TRBV28 and TRBJ2-5, is DVKVTQSSRYLVKRTGEKVFLECVQDMDHENMFWYRQDPGLGLRLIYFSYDVKMKEKGDIPEGYSVSREKKERFSLILESASTNQTSMYLCASSLLTSGRVETQYFGPGTRLLVL.

The rearrangement uses TRBV5-1 and TRBJ2-2; D is ambiguous. Trimming cost V 1 base and J 5 bases, with 15 bases left between them. This CDR3 region has 16 residues. Germline V CDR1 and CDR2: SGHRS, YFSETQ. The CDR3 reads CASSLTRTRATGELFF. The CDR3 bases are TGCGCCAGCAGCTTGACAAGGACCCGCGCGACCGGGGAGCTGTTTTTT.

The V gene is TRBV18, the J gene TRBJ1-1; 7 bases align to TRBD1. The germline gives CDR1 KGHSH, CDR2 LQKENI. This CDR3 spans 14 amino acids. V lost 6 bases to trimming and J lost 2 bases; unmatched junction nucleotides: 6. The CDR3 bases are TGTGCCAGCTCCACGACAGGGTCAAACACTGAAGCTTTCTTT. Amino acid sequence: CASSTTGSNTEAFF.

This chain joins TRBV9 and TRBJ1-3; D is ambiguous. Germline CDR1 is SGDLS and CDR2 is YYNGEE. This CDR3 region has 14 residues. V was clipped by 0 bases and J by 12 bases, with 16 bases between them. CDR3 sequence reads: CASSVAFGPRDIYF. The CDR3, as DNA: TGTGCCAGCAGCGTAGCTTTCGGCCCCCGGGACATATATTTT.

This clone was observed a handful of times. The V call is TRBV7-8, the J call TRBJ2-1; D perhaps matches TRBD1 (5 bases). V lost 4 bases to trimming and J lost 8 bases, with 21 bases between them. The CDR3 is made up of 16 amino acids. Germline V gene data show CDR1 as SGHVS and CDR2 as FQNEAQ. The CDR3: CASSSLGQVVWDEQFF. The CDR3 DNA reads TGTGCCAGCAGCTCGTTAGGACAAGTGGTGTGGGATGAGCAGTTCTTC.

The chain is built from TRBV28 and TRBJ2-4, with 8 positions matching TRBD2. Per the germline V gene, CDR1 is MDHEN and CDR2 is SYDVKM. Trimming removed 4 bases from V and 6 bases from J; junction bases left unmatched: 8. This CDR3 contains 15 residues. CDR3 DNA sequence: TGTGCCAGCAGTTCCCCGGGGGGGAGGGTAAACATTCAGTACTTC. Encoded protein: CASSSPGGRVNIQYF. The whole variable domain, remainder taken from reference TRBV28 and TRBJ2-4, is DVKVTQSSRYLVKRTGEKVFLECVQDMDHENMFWYRQDPGLGLRLIYFSYDVKMKEKGDIPEGYSVSREKKERFSLILESASTNQTSMYLCASSSPGGRVNIQYFGAGTRLSVL.

The V gene is TRBV19, the J gene TRBJ1-4; no reliable D call. Germline loops: CDR1 LNHDA, CDR2 SQIVND (reference sequence). The CDR3 covers 12 residues. Trimming cost V 8 bases and J 6 bases, with 10 bases left between them. For the CDR3, the DNA is TGTGCCAGTTTATCTCGGGATGAAAAACTGTTTTTT. Its translation: CASLSRDEKLFF.

The chain is built from TRBV7-9 and TRBJ2-2; D gene unclear. This CDR3 region has 15 residues. Germline CDR1 reads SEHNR; CDR2 reads FQNEAQ (reference sequence). Between the trimmed V and J ends, which lost 2 bases and 5 bases, there was a span of 12 bases. CDR3 DNA: TGTGCCAGCAGCTTAAGAGCTAGTATAACCGGGGAGCTGTTTTTT. It is translated as CASSLRASITGELFF. Complete variable domain (other parts from reference TRBV7-9 and TRBJ2-2): DTGVSQNPRHKITKRGQNVTFRCDPISEHNRLYWYRQTLGQGPEFLTYFQNEAQLEKSRLLSDRFSAERPKGSFSTLEIQRTEQGDSAMYLCASSLRASITGELFFGEGSRLTVL.

This sequence joins TRBV7-3 and TRBJ2-1; TRBD1 matches 11 bases. The length of the CDR3 is 14 residues. Per the germline V gene, CDR1 is SGHTA and CDR2 is FQGTGA. After removal of 3 bases from V and 6 bases from J, the junction contained 1 base not matched to a gene. The DNA for the CDR3 is TGTGCCAGCAGCTTGGGACAGGGGGTCAATGAGCAGTTCTTC. Protein product: CASSLGQGVNEQFF.

The CDR3 loop reads CATSGGYTLSYEQYF. CDR3 sequence (DNA): TGTGCCACCTCCGGTGGATACACCCTCTCCTACGAGCAGTACTTC. V gene TRBV15 combines with J gene TRBJ2-7; D remains unclear. This CDR3 spans 15 amino acids. Germline V CDR1 and CDR2: LNHNV, YYDKDF (reference sequence). Trimming left V 8 bases short and J 0 bases short, with 17 bases between.

V gene TRBV9 combines with J gene TRBJ1-4; tentative D call: TRBD1 (5 bases). There are 15 residues in the CDR3. The germline gives CDR1 SGDLS, CDR2 YYNGEE. V was shortened by 6 bases and J by 4 bases, with 16 bases between the two germline ends. Written as DNA, the CDR3 is TGTGCCAGCAACCCCCGGGGACGGGATAATGAAAAACTGTTTTTT. Protein sequence: CASNPRGRDNEKLFF.

This clone was counted once. The chain combines TRBV28 with TRBJ2-5; D ambiguous. CDR1 and CDR2 from the germline V gene are MDHEN and SYDVKM. The CDR3 runs to 13 residues. The V and J ends lost 5 bases and 9 bases respectively, with 16 bases between them. The CDR3 loop is CASSPWFDGAQYF. CDR3 sequence (DNA): TGTGCCAGCAGTCCATGGTTCGATGGAGCCCAGTACTTC.

This clone was found once. This chain uses TRBV11-2 with TRBJ2-7, with D hard to call. V lost 5 bases to trimming and J lost 0 bases, with 14 bases between them. CDR1 is SGHAT and CDR2 is FQNNGV in the germline V gene. The CDR3 consists of 15 residues. The CDR3 bases are TGTGCCAGCAGCCGAACGGGTCAGCTCTCCTACGAGCAGTACTTC. Its protein is CASSRTGQLSYEQYF.

This sequence joins TRBV2 and TRBJ1-1; D is ambiguous. The CDR3 totals 15 residues. The germline CDR1 and CDR2 sequences are SNHLY and FYNNEI. V lost 3 bases and J lost 3, with 14 bases in between. CDR3 coding DNA: TGTGCCAGCAGTGAGGTGCCAGCGGGGTACACTGAAGCTTTCTTT. Translation: CASSEVPAGYTEAFF.

The V gene is TRBV2, the J gene TRBJ2-5; TRBD2 matches at 8 bases. This CDR3 contains 14 residues. V shed 7 bases and J 4 bases; nucleotides not matched to a gene: 8. Germline V gene sequence: CDR1 SNHLY, CDR2 FYNNEI. Here the CDR3 DNA reads TGTGCCAGCAAGCAGCGGGAGAGGGCAGAGACCCAGTACTTC. Translating it yields CASKQRERAETQYF. The whole variable domain, filled in from reference TRBV2 and TRBJ2-5, reads EPEVTQTPSHQVTQMGQEVILRCVPISNHLYFYWYRQILGQKVEFLVSFYNNEISEKSEIFDDQFSVERPDGSNFTLKIRSTKLEDSAMYFCASKQRERAETQYFGPGTRLLVL.

V usage is TRBV6-6 and J usage is TRBJ2-1, with D possibly matching TRBD2 (5 bases). CDR3 size: 15 residues. In germline, CDR1 is MNHNY, CDR2 SVGAGI (reference sequence). V was shortened by 5 bases and J by 10 bases, with 21 bases between the two germline ends. This CDR3 is CASSPYLWETSEQFF. Written as DNA, the CDR3 is TGTGCCAGCAGTCCCTATCTCTGGGAGACCTCGGAGCAGTTCTTC.

The J gene is TRBJ2-2, the V gene TRBV11-2; D gene ambiguous. Germline-derived CDR1 and CDR2 are SGHAT and FQNNGV. This CDR3 region has 13 residues. Trimming shortened V by 1 base and J by 11 bases, and 11 bases separated the two germline ends. The CDR3 sequence: CASSLVRDRELFF. The CDR3 nucleotides read TGTGCCAGCAGCTTAGTAAGGGATAGAGAGCTGTTTTTT.